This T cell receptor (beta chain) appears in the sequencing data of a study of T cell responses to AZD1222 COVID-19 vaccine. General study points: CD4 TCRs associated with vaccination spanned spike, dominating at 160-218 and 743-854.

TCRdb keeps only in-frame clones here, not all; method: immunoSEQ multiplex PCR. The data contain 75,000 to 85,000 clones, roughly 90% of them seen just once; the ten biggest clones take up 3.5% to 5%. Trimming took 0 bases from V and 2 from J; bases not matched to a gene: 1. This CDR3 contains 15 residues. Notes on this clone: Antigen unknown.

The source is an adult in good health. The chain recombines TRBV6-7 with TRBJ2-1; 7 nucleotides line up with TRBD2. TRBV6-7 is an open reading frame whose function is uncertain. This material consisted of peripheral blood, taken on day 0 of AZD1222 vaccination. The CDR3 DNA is TGTGCCAGCAGTTACTCGGCGGGGGCCTACAATGAGCAGTTCTTC. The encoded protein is CASSYSAGAYNEQFF.